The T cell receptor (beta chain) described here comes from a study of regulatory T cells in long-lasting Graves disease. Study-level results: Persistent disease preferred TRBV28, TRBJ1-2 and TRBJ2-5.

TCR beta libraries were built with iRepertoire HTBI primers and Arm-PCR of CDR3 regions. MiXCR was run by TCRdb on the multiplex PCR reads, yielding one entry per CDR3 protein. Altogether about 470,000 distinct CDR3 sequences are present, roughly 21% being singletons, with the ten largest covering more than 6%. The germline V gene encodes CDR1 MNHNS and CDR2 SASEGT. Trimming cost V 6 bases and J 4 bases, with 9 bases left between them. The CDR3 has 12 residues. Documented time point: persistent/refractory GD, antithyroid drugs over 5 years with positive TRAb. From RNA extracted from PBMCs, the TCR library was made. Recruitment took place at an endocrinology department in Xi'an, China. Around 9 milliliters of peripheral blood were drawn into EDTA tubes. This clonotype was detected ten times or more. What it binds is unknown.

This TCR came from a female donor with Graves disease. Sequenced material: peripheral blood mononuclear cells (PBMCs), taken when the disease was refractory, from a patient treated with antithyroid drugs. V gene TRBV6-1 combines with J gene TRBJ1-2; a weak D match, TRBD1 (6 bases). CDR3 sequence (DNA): TGTGCCAGCAGCCCGACAGGCTATGGCTACACCTTC. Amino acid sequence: CASSPTGYGYTF.